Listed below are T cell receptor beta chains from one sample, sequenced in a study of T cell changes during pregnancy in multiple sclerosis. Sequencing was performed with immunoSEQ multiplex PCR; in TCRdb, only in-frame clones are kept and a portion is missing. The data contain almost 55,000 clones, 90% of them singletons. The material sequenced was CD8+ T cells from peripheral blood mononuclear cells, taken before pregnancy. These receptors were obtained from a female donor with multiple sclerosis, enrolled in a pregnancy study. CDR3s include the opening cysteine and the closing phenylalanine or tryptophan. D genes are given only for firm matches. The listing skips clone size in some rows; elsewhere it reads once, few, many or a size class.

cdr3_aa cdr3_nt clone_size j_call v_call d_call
CAWSVVQGVGGYTF TGTGCCTGGAGTGTGGTACAGGGAGTGGGTGGCTACACCTTC NA TRBJ1-2 TRBV30 NA
CASSPKGGGVRYNEQFF TGTGCCAGCAGCCCTAAGGGCGGGGGGGTTAGGTACAATGAGCAGTTCTTC once TRBJ2-1 TRBV7-9 TRBD2
CASGTAGGDDTEAFF TGTGCCAGCGGGACGGCAGGGGGCGACGACACTGAAGCTTTCTTT once TRBJ1-1 TRBV27 TRBD1
CASSPSDRSPFYEQYF TGTGCCAGCTCACCATCGGACAGGTCTCCTTTCTACGAGCAGTACTTC once TRBJ2-7 TRBV18 TRBD1
CASSEVVYTTNRGLTEAFF TGTGCCAGCAGTGAAGTTGTCTACACAACTAACAGGGGACTCACTGAAGCTTTCTTT NA TRBJ1-1 TRBV6-1 TRBD1
CASSPGLAGHLPSNTQYF TGTGCCAGCAGCCCCGGACTAGCGGGGCATCTCCCCTCGAATACGCAGTATTTT NA TRBJ2-3 TRBV5-4 TRBD2
CASSQGTANTEAFF TGCGCCAGCAGCCAGGGGACTGCTAACACTGAAGCTTTCTTT few TRBJ1-1 TRBV4-1 NA
CASSSSSGGPKGPSEKLFF TGTGCCAGCAGCTCTTCCTCCGGGGGGCCGAAAGGGCCTAGTGAAAAACTGTTTTTT NA TRBJ1-4 TRBV5-4 NA
CASSLTMGGVQPQHF TGCGCCAGCAGCCTTACGATGGGAGGGGTACAGCCCCAGCATTTT NA TRBJ1-5 TRBV4-1 NA
CASSLSSGTGGADGYTF TGTGCCAGCAGTTTATCATCCGGGACAGGGGGCGCGGACGGCTACACCTTC NA TRBJ1-2 TRBV27 TRBD1
CASAPPLAGIFNEQFF TGTGCTAGTGCCCCCCCTCTAGCGGGGATCTTCAATGAGCAGTTCTTC NA TRBJ2-1 TRBV12-5 TRBD2
CASSPIRDNMEELFF TGTGCCAGCAGCCCTATTCGGGACAATATGGAGGAGCTGTTTTTT NA TRBJ2-2 TRBV11-2 NA
CASSHEGQRYEQYF TGCGCCAGCAGCCACGAAGGACAGCGCTACGAGCAGTACTTC NA TRBJ2-7 TRBV4-1 NA
CASSLTSRDYSYEQYF TGTGCCAGCAGTTTAACCTCCCGGGACTACTCCTACGAGCAGTACTTC NA TRBJ2-7 TRBV27 TRBD2
CASSSGGTDTQYF TGTGCCAGCTCCTCGGGGGGCACAGATACGCAGTATTTT NA TRBJ2-3 TRBV9 NA
CSVGLPVEQYF TGCAGCGTTGGTCTGCCGGTCGAGCAGTACTTC NA TRBJ2-7 TRBV29-1 NA
CASSHSGGATDTQYF TGTGCCAGCAGCCACAGCGGGGGGGCCACAGATACGCAGTATTTT NA TRBJ2-3 TRBV7-3 TRBD2
CASRLAGQPPSYEQYF TGTGCAAGTCGCTTAGCCGGACAGCCACCCTCCTACGAGCAGTACTTC NA TRBJ2-7 TRBV12-2 NA
CASSQELAGVVTSTDTQYF TGTGCCAGCAGCCAAGAACTAGCGGGGGTCGTAACTAGCACAGATACGCAGTATTTT NA TRBJ2-3 TRBV4-2 TRBD2
CASSLQGLGASGTEAFF TGCGCCAGCAGCCTTCAGGGCCTGGGTGCTTCTGGCACTGAAGCTTTCTTT NA TRBJ1-1 TRBV4-1 NA
CASRGQGGNYGYTF TGTGCCAGCAGAGGACAGGGGGGGAACTATGGCTACACCTTC NA TRBJ1-2 TRBV9 TRBD1
CASSQGLAGGPKETQYF TGTGCCAGCAGCCAAGGACTAGCGGGGGGGCCTAAAGAGACCCAGTACTTC NA TRBJ2-5 TRBV4-2 TRBD2
CASSFPSHLKANTEAFF TGTGCCAGCAGCTTCCCATCGCATTTGAAAGCCAACACTGAAGCTTTCTTT NA TRBJ1-1 TRBV7-9 NA
CAISEGTNTEAFF TGTGCCATCAGTGAAGGGACAAACACTGAAGCTTTCTTT once TRBJ1-1 TRBV10-3 NA
CASSPKSGGELFF TGTGCCAGCAGCCCGAAGAGTGGCGGGGAGCTGTTTTTT NA TRBJ2-2 TRBV7-9 NA
CASSPSTGPGSPLHF TGTGCCAGCAGCCCCTCGACGGGCCCGGGATCACCCCTCCACTTT NA TRBJ1-6 TRBV4-2 NA
CASSFRGDTYEQYF TGTGCCAGCAGCTTCCGGGGGGATACCTACGAGCAGTACTTC NA TRBJ2-7 TRBV7-9 TRBD2